This is a list of T cell receptor beta chains from one sample in a study of cytomegalovirus exposure and HLA in healthy donors. Data came from immunoSEQ multiplex PCR; TCRdb stores just in-frame clones and leaves some out. The profile shows 150,000 or so clones, 89% of them singletons. Source material: PBMCs. The receptors were gathered from a woman between 18 and 30 years old in good health and CMV-seropositive. CDR3s leave out the opening cysteine and the closing phenylalanine or tryptophan. The order of the fields is V gene, J gene, CDR3 protein.

TRBV5-1	TRBJ2-1	ASSRDSYNEQF
TRBV4-1	TRBJ2-7	ASSHKGQYYEQY
TRBV7-2	TRBJ2-7	ASSYDRLKAYEQY
TRBV28	TRBJ1-2	ASSLQVTNYGYT
TRBV11-2	TRBJ2-2	ASSLASGLGTGELF
TRBV19	TRBJ2-7	ASSMKRGGGEQY
TRBV5-4	TRBJ2-7	ASRPGTGGGEQY
TRBV7-2	TRBJ1-2	ASSLKGVGGYT
TRBV5-1	TRBJ1-5	ASSLGTDNQPQH
TRBV7-2	TRBJ2-6	ASRTAPSSGANVLT
TRBV11-2	TRBJ1-2	ASSLAGFGGYT
TRBV6-5	TRBJ1-2	ASSYLQGVGYGYT
TRBV9	TRBJ2-7	ASSVLAGGSPKEQY
TRBV9	TRBJ1-1	ASSATMNTEAF
TRBV5-4	TRBJ2-2	ASSRGTDTGELF
TRBV9	TRBJ1-2	ASSADSGGYT
TRBV5-1	TRBJ2-7	ASSLWDSSYEQY
TRBV7-9	TRBJ2-2	ASSGLTGELF
TRBV5-4	TRBJ2-7	ASTWDRWSYEQY
TRBV28	TRBJ1-2	ASTTRVNYGYT
TRBV6-1	TRBJ2-1	ASSELTGGYNEQF
TRBV7-6	TRBJ1-1	ASSLQGGPEAF
TRBV28	TRBJ1-4	ASSFPTQGPNEKLF
TRBV4-3	TRBJ1-6	ASSQSGTGLSPLH
TRBV4-2	TRBJ2-7	ASSPTGGFGVMVHEQY
TRBV7-3	TRBJ1-1	ASSLQGNTEAF
TRBV28	TRBJ2-7	ASSFKGVGFEQY
TRBV30	TRBJ1-2	AWSRGGRTNYGYT
TRBV15	TRBJ2-7	ATTAGASYEQY
TRBV6-5	TRBJ1-4	ASRPGPSGGKLF
TRBV6-5	TRBJ2-3	ASRLGQGFDTQY
TRBV6-6	TRBJ2-7	ASSYVVPYEQY
TRBV28	TRBJ2-1	ASSPDRGHNNEQF
TRBV9	TRBJ2-3	ASSVRAGGLTDTQY
TRBV9	TRBJ2-5	ASSERGFGETQY
TRBV19	TRBJ2-3	ASSMVGASTDTQY
TRBV7-8	TRBJ1-2	ASSTGGGYGYT
TRBV5-4	TRBJ2-7	ASSLWGGDPLGQY
TRBV7-2	TRBJ2-7	ASRPPGLAGGPHEQY
TRBV30	TRBJ1-5	AWSRDRGNQPQH
TRBV29-1	TRBJ1-1	SVAPGVANTEAF
TRBV7-2	TRBJ2-7	ASSLQLSSSGVPYEQY
TRBV5-1	TRBJ1-2	ASSLVDRDYGYT
TRBV6-5	TRBJ2-7	ASSFSGGSSYEQY
TRBV11-2	TRBJ2-5	ASSLAGLSGETQY
TRBV5-5	TRBJ1-5	ASSLGDREWQPQH
TRBV28	TRBJ2-7	ASTLGDSYEQY
TRBV5-1	TRBJ1-1	ASSSQQNTEAF
TRBV19	TRBJ1-1	ASSATGGLNAF
TRBV5-1	TRBJ1-1	ASSLDVGLNTEAF
TRBV27	TRBJ1-1	ASSSQGAGSEAF